Each of the 26 T cell receptor beta chains below was sequenced from the same sample in a study of metastatic and nonmetastatic thyroid tumors. MiXCR was used by TCRdb to re-call the PCR reads. Of under 25,000 clones listed, roughly 20% are singletons. Patients had received no treatment of any kind before thyroid surgery. Sequencing used adjacent normal tissue. The source of these receptors is a female donor with papillary thyroid cancer or a benign thyroid nodule (not recorded which). Some clones in this sample may be carry-over from other donors' samples.

This chain joins TRBV11-2 and TRBJ2-7; D is uncertain. Looked up from germline, CDR1 is SGHAT and CDR2 is FQNNGV. This CDR3 region has 15 residues. V dropped 0 bases and J dropped 0 bases, with 9 bases sitting between them. The CDR3 coding sequence is TGTGCCAGCAGCTTAGATTCACTGAGCTCCTACGAGCAGTACTTC. Protein sequence: CASSLDSLSSYEQYF.

This clone was detected only a few times. A read error may account for a junction end that differs from germline. This chain uses TRBV6-5 with TRBJ1-2; D remains unclear. CDR1 and CDR2 (germline): MNHEY, SVGAGI. The CDR3 sequence is 13 residues long. CDR3 region: CASGYWPNYGYTF. The CDR3 DNA sequence: TGTGCCAGCGGTTACTGGCCTAACTATGGCTACACCTTC.

This chain joins TRBV5-1 and TRBJ2-7, with a weak D call TRBD2 (6 bases). The V gene lost 4 bases and the J gene lost 4 bases, with 18 bases spanning the gap. In germline, CDR1 is SGHRS, CDR2 YFSETQ. This CDR3 has 15 residues. The CDR3 sequence is CASSPFGGAAYEQYF. CDR3 sequence (DNA): TGCGCCAGCAGCCCGTTCGGGGGAGCAGCATACGAGCAGTACTTC.

This clone is medium-sized by share. The chain uses TRBV28 and TRBJ2-1, with 11 nucleotides matching TRBD1. The CDR3 extends over 16 amino acids. Germline assignment: CDR1 MDHEN and CDR2 SYDVKM. V gave up 4 bases and J gave up 9 bases; unmatched junction bases: 11. CDR3 residues: CASSSSPGQGVAEQFF. The CDR3 DNA reads as TGTGCCAGCAGTTCCTCACCGGGACAGGGGGTAGCTGAGCAGTTCTTC.

This clone was seen a handful of times. The junction differs from germline at one of its ends, possibly a read error. The chain employs TRBV7-6 and TRBJ2-7; 8 bases are shared with TRBD2. The CDR3 spans 12 residues. Germline assignment: CDR1 SGHVS and CDR2 FNYEAQ. CDR3 sequence: CATSKTREVFHF. For the CDR3, the DNA is TGTGCCACAAGCAAGACGCGGGAGGTCTTCCACTTC.

This clone was detected only a few times. V gene TRBV20-1 combines with J gene TRBJ2-5, with D maybe TRBD2 (6 bases). V was shortened by 0 bases and J by 2 bases, with 10 bases between the two germline ends. Germline V CDR1 and CDR2: DFQATT, SNEGSKA (reference sequence). The CDR3 has 14 amino acids. CDR3 protein: CSARDAGTQETQYF. CDR3 coding DNA: TGCAGTGCTAGAGATGCAGGGACTCAAGAGACCCAGTACTTC.

This chain uses TRBV12-3 or TRBV12-4 with TRBJ1-3; possibly TRBD1 for D (5 bases). The CDR3 has 14 residues. V was trimmed by 8 bases and J by 0 bases, leaving 11 bases between them. DNA of the CDR3: TGTGCCAGCGCGGGACGCCTCTCTGGAAACACCATATATTTT. As protein: CASAGRLSGNTIYF.

In this sample, this clone turned up many times. The V call is TRBV7-9, the J call TRBJ2-1; 10 positions match TRBD2. Germline values: CDR1 SEHNR, CDR2 FQNEAQ (reference sequence). The CDR3 has 14 amino acids. The CDR3 spells CAVSQREGRSEQFF. In DNA, the CDR3 is TGTGCTGTCAGCCAGCGGGAGGGCCGTAGTGAGCAGTTCTTC.

This clone has at least ten counts. The rearrangement uses TRBV20-1 and TRBJ2-3; 7 bases align to TRBD2. Germline V lookup: CDR1 DFQATT, CDR2 SNEGSKA (reference sequence). Trimming took 1 base from V and 1 from J; bases not matched to a gene: 8. This CDR3 has 16 amino acids. The CDR3: CSARVEGREGTDTQYF. CDR3 in DNA: TGCAGTGCTAGAGTTGAAGGGAGGGAGGGCACAGATACGCAGTATTTT.

By proportion, this clone is medium-sized. The rearrangement links TRBV24-1 to TRBJ2-2, with unresolved D. The CDR3 has 11 residues. Germline V gene data show CDR1 as KGHDR and CDR2 as SFDVKD. V lost 4 bases, J lost 8 bases, and 4 bases lay in between. The CDR3 nucleotides are TGTGCCACCAGTGAAGATGGGGAGCTGTTTTTT. This encodes CATSEDGELFF.

J is TRBJ1-3 and V is TRBV15; D is perhaps TRBD1 (5 bases). The germline V gene has CDR1 LNHNV and CDR2 YYDKDF (reference sequence). Trimming took 3 bases from V and 4 from J, leaving 16 bases between them. The CDR3 has 16 amino acids. The CDR3 spells CATSSFLDSEGNTIYF. For the CDR3, the DNA is TGTGCCACCAGCAGTTTCTTAGACAGTGAAGGAAACACCATATATTTT.

The chain couples TRBV7-9 to TRBJ2-7, with TRBD2 as a possible D gene (6 bases). Germline values: CDR1 SEHNR, CDR2 FQNEAQ (reference sequence). V was pared by 5 bases and J by 6 bases, with 14 bases between. This CDR3 comprises 13 residues. In DNA, the CDR3 is TGTGCCAGCAGCCCCCGACTAGGCTTCGAGCAGTACTTC. Translated, it gives CASSPRLGFEQYF.

The table lists this clone with many counts. The chain's CDR3 is CASSEGLYNSPLHF. In DNA, the CDR3 is TGTGCCAGCAGTGAGGGCCTTTATAATTCACCCCTCCACTTT. The chain employs TRBV6-1 and TRBJ1-6; no clear D. CDR3 size: 14 residues. V was clipped by 3 bases and J by 4 bases, with 7 bases between them. Germline loops: CDR1 MNHNS, CDR2 SASEGT.

Ten or more counts support this clone. V and J are TRBV4-2 and TRBJ2-7; D gene uncertain. Germline-derived CDR1 and CDR2 are LGHNA and YNFKEQ. CDR3 size: 14 residues. With 4 bases removed from V and 2 bases from J, the gap between germline ends came to 12 bases. CDR3 sequence reads: CASSLGHTTYEQYF. The DNA of the CDR3 is TGTGCCAGCAGCCTCGGGCACACCACCTACGAGCAGTACTTC.

This clone is classed as medium-sized. V usage is TRBV20-1 and J usage is TRBJ2-1, with 13 bases that match TRBD2. This CDR3 is built from 15 residues. Germline CDR1 and CDR2: DFQATT and SNEGSKA (reference sequence). The V segment lost 6 bases and the J segment 5 bases; nucleotides outside the gene matches: 7. CDR3: CSAVTGTSGDNEQFF. The CDR3 coding sequence is TGCAGTGCCGTGACTGGGACTAGCGGGGACAATGAGCAGTTCTTC.

As DNA, the CDR3 is TGCGCCAGCAGCCCCGAGACAGGTGAAGCTTTCTTT. Translated, it gives CASSPETGEAFF. The chain joins TRBV5-1 to TRBJ1-1; possibly TRBD1 for D (6 bases). The V end lost 4 bases, the J end lost 7 bases, and 11 bases lay between the germline ends. CDR1 is SGHRS, CDR2 YFSETQ, per germline. This CDR3 spans 12 amino acids.

V gene TRBV3-1 combines with J gene TRBJ2-2, with 13 bases that match TRBD2. The V and J ends lost 4 bases and 6 bases, in that order; junction bases with no gene match: 14. The CDR3 has 19 amino acids. Germline-derived CDR1 and CDR2 are LGHDT and YNNKEL (reference sequence). Written as DNA, the CDR3 is TGTGCCAGCAGCCCTCCCGGGACTAGCGGGATCCCGGGGGCCGGGGAGCTGTTTTTT. As protein: CASSPPGTSGIPGAGELFF.

This chain uses TRBV10-1 with TRBJ2-2, with D maybe TRBD2 (5 bases). In germline, CDR1 is WNHNN, CDR2 SYGVQD (reference sequence). Deletions cut 7 bases from V and 6 bases from J, with 24 bases between. This CDR3 has 17 amino acids. The DNA of the CDR3 is TGCGCCAGCAAAGTCCCCCAGGTTTACCCGAGGGCCGGGGAGCTGTTTTTT. The encoded protein is CASKVPQVYPRAGELFF.

The J gene is TRBJ1-2, the V gene TRBV18; 7 positions match TRBD1. Germline lookup yields CDR1 KGHSH and CDR2 LQKENI. The CDR3 has 18 amino acids. J gave up 8 bases and V 8 bases, and 26 bases lay outside the gene matches. This CDR3 reads CASPAVATGDLTGNGYTF. The CDR3 DNA is TGTGCCAGCCCAGCCGTAGCCACAGGGGACCTTACTGGGAACGGCTACACCTTC.

The J gene is TRBJ1-6, the V gene TRBV11-2; no definite D call. The CDR3 is 15 residues long. From germline, CDR1 is SGHAT and CDR2 FQNNGV. V lost 0 bases, J lost 5 bases, and 8 bases lay in between. The chain's CDR3 is CASSLEPGNNSPLHF. CDR3 sequence (DNA): TGTGCCAGCAGCTTAGAGCCCGGGAATAATTCACCCCTCCACTTT.

The chain uses TRBV6-5 and TRBJ2-1; 15 positions match TRBD2. Germline CDR1 MNHEY, CDR2 SVGAGI. The V and J ends lost 4 bases and 0 bases, in that order; junction bases with no gene match: 4. The CDR3 spans 18 residues. In nucleotides, the CDR3 is TGTGCCAGCAGTTCCCGGACTAGCGGGAGGGGCTCCTACAATGAGCAGTTCTTC. Its translation is CASSSRTSGRGSYNEQFF.

This clone has just a few counts. This chain joins TRBV6-1 and TRBJ2-6; no firm D call. The CDR3 covers 17 residues. The germline V and J ends were trimmed by 5 bases and 0 bases, with 14 bases remaining between them. Germline values: CDR1 MNHNS, CDR2 SASEGT. CDR3 region: CASSPRVRRSGANVLTF. The CDR3 DNA sequence: TGTGCCAGCAGTCCCCGGGTCCGTCGCTCTGGGGCCAACGTCCTGACTTTC.

This clone occurred many times. The chain couples TRBV6-2 or TRBV6-3 to TRBJ2-2; D gene ambiguous. The CDR3 sequence is 12 residues long. With 6 bases removed from V and 6 bases from J, the gap between germline ends came to 8 bases. Germline values: CDR1 MNHEY, CDR2 SVGEGT. The CDR3 nucleotides are TGTGCCAGCAGATTCGGGTCCGGGGAGCTGTTTTTT. It codes for CASRFGSGELFF.

This clone showed up many times. The chain couples TRBV11-2 to TRBJ2-5; either TRBD1 or TRBD2 may supply D (6 bases each). Trimming shortened V by 1 base and J by 5 bases, and 14 bases separated the two germline ends. The CDR3 has 15 residues. CDR1 and CDR2 (germline): SGHAT, FQNNGV. In nucleotides, the CDR3 is TGTGCCAGCAGCTTAGGTTCCAGAGGGGGGGAGACCCAGTACTTC. Its translation: CASSLGSRGGETQYF.

The chain uses TRBV12-3 or TRBV12-4 and TRBJ2-3, with 9 bases aligning to TRBD2. This CDR3 is built from 17 residues. Losses at the gene ends were 3 bases for V and 0 bases for J; bases not matched to a gene: 7. The CDR3 loop reads CASSFAGGPGSTDTQYF. The CDR3 DNA sequence: TGTGCCAGCAGTTTCGCGGGGGGGCCAGGGAGCACAGATACGCAGTATTTT.

This clone turned up a few times. The CDR3 end shows no conserved phenylalanine or tryptophan, and so a read error is likely. The DNA is omitted, as the CDR3 cannot be located on it reliably, and the CDR3 follows TCRdb's listing. This chain links TRBV7-8 with TRBJ2-2; the table's D gene call, TRBD1, was not cross checked with the DNA. Germline CDR1 is SGHVS and CDR2 is FQNEAQ. The length of the CDR3 is 8 amino acids, counting both ends. This CDR3 is CASSSSGA.